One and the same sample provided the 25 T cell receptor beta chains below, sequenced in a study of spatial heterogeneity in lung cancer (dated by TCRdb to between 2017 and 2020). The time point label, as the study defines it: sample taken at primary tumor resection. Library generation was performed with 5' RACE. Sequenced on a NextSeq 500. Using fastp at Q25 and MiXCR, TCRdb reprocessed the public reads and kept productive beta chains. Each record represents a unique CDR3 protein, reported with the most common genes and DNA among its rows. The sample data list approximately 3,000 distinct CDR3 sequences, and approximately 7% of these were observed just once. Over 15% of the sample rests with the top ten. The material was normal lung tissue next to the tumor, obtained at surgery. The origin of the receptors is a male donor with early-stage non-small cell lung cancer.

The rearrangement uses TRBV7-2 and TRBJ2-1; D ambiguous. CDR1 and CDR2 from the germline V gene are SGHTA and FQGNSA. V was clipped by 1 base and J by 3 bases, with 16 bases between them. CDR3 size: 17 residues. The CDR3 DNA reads TGTGCCAGCAGCTTAGTAGGCGGCGACAACTACTACAATGAGCAGTTCTTC. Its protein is CASSLVGGDNYYNEQFF.

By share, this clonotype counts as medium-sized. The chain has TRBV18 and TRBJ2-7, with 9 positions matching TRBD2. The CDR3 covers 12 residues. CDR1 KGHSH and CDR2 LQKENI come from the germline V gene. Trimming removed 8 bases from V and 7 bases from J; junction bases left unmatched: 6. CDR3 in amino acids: CASGGLAGEQYF. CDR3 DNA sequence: TGTGCCAGCGGGGGACTAGCCGGGGAGCAGTACTTC.

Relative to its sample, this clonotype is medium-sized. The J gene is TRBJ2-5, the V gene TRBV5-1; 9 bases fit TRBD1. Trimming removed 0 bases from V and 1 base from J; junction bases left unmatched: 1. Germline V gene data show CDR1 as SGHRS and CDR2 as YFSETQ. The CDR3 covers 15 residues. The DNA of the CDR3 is TGCGCCAGCAGCTTGGAGGGACAGGGCCAAGAGACCCAGTACTTC. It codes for CASSLEGQGQETQYF.

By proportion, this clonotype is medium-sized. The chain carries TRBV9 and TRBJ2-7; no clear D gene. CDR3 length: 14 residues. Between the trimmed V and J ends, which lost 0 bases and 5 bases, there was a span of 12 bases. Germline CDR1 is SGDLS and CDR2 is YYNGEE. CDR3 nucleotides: TGTGCCAGCAGCGTAGGGCCTTTGAACCACGAGCAGTACTTC. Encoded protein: CASSVGPLNHEQYF.

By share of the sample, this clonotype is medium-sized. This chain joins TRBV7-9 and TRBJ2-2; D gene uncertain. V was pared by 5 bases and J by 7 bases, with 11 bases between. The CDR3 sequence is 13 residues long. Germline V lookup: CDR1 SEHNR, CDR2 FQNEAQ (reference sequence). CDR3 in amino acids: CASSPKGNGELFF. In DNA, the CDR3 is TGTGCCAGCAGCCCGAAGGGTAACGGGGAGCTGTTTTTT.

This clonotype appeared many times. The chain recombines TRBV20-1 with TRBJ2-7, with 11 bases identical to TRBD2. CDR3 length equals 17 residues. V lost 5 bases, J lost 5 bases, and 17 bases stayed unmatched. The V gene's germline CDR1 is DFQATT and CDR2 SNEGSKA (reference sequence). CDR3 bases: TGCAGTGCTCAAAGTTCGGGTAGCGGGAGGGTAATCGACGAGCAGTACTTC. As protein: CSAQSSGSGRVIDEQYF.

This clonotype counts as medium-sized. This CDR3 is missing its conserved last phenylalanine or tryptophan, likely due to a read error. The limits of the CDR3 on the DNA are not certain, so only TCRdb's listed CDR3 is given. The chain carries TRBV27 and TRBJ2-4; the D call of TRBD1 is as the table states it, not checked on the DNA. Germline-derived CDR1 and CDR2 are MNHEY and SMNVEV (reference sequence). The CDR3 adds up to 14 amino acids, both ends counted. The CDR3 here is CASSPSRTGVGTVL.

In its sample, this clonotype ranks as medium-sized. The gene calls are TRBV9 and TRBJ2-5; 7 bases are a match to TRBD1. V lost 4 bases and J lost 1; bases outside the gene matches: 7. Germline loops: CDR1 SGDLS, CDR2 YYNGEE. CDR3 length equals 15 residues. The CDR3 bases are TGTGCCAGCAGCACACAGGGGAATCCCCAAGAGACCCAGTACTTC. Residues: CASSTQGNPQETQYF.

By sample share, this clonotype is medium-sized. CDR3 protein: CASSPYGGGGDTQYF. CDR3 DNA sequence: TGTGCCAGCAGCCCATACGGGGGGGGAGGTGATACGCAGTATTTT. The chain links TRBV11-3 to TRBJ2-3, with TRBD2 matching 8 bases. Germline V CDR1 and CDR2: SGHNT, YENEEA. V shed 5 bases and J 6 bases; nucleotides not matched to a gene: 10. There are 15 residues in the CDR3.

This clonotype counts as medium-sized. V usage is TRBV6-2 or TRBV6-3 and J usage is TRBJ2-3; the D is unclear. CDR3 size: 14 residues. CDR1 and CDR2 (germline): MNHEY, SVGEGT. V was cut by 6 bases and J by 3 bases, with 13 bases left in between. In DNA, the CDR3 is TGTGCCAGCAGCCTTTCAAAACGGACAGATACGCAGTATTTT. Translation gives CASSLSKRTDTQYF.

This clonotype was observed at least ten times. CDR3 DNA sequence: TGCAGCGCAGGGGGCAGGAACACTGAAGCTTTCTTT. Translation: CSAGGRNTEAFF. This chain connects TRBV29-1 to TRBJ1-1; the match to TRBD1 covers 8 bases. Germline loops: CDR1 SQVTM, CDR2 ANQGSEA. This CDR3 is built from 12 residues. V was pared by 7 bases and J by 1 base, with 2 bases of the junction left unmatched.

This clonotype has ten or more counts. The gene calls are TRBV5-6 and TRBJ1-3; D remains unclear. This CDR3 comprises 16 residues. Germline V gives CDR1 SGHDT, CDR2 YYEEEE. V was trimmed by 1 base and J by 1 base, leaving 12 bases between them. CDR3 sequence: CASSLWAANSGNTIYF. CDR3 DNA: TGTGCCAGCAGCTTGTGGGCAGCTAATTCTGGAAACACCATATATTTT.

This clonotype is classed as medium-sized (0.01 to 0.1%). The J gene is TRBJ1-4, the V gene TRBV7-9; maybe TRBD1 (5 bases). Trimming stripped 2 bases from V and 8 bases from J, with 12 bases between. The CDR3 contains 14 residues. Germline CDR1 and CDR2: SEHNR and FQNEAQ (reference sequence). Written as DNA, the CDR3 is TGTGCCAGCAGCTTAAGCCAGGGCTACGAAAAACTGTTTTTT. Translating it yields CASSLSQGYEKLFF.

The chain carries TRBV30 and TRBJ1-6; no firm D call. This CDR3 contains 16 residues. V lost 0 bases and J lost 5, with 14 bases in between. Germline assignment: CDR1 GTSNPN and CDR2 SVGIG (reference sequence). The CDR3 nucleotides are TGTGCCTGGAGTGTATTCGGCCAAGGGAATAATTCACCCCTCCACTTT. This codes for CAWSVFGQGNNSPLHF.

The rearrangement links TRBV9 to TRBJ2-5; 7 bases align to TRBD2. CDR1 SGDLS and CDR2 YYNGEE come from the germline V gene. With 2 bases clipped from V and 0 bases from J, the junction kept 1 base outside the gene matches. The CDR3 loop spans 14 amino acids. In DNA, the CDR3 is TGTGCCAGCAGCGTTACTAGCGACCAAGAGACCCAGTACTTC. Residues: CASSVTSDQETQYF.

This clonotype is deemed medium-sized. CDR3 sequence: CASSLGGIGTTDTQYF. CDR3 coding DNA: TGTGCCAGCAGCTTGGGAGGGATAGGGACCACAGATACGCAGTATTTT. The chain is built from TRBV5-6 and TRBJ2-3, with D perhaps being TRBD1 or TRBD2 (5 bases each). The CDR3 covers 16 residues. Trimming shortened V by 0 bases and J by 2 bases, and 13 bases separated the two germline ends. Germline-derived CDR1 and CDR2 are SGHDT and YYEEEE.

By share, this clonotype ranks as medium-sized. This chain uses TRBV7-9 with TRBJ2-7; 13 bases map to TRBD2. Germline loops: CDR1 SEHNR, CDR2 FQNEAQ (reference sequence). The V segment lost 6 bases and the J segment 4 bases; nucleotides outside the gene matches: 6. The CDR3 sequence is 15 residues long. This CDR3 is CASRDTSGGAYEQYF. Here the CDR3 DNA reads TGTGCCAGCAGGGACACTAGCGGGGGGGCGTACGAGCAGTACTTC.

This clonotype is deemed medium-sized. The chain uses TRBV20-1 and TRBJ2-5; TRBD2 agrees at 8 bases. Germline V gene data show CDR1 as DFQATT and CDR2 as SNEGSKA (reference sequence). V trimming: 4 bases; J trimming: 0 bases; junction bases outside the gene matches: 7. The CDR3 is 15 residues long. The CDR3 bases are TGCAGTGCTACTCCCGTACTAGCGGACCAAGAGACCCAGTACTTC. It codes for CSATPVLADQETQYF.

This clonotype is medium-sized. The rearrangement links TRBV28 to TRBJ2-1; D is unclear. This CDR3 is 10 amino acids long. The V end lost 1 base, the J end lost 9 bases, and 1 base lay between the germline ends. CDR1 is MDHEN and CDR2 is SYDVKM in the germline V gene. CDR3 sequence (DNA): TGTGCCAGCAGTTTATCTGAGCAGTTCTTC. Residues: CASSLSEQFF.

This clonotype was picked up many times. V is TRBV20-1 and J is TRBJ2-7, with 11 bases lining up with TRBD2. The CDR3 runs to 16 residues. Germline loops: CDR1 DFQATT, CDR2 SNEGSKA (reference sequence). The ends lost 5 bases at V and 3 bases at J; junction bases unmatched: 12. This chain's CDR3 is CSAFTRLAGKYYEQYF. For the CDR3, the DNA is TGCAGTGCTTTTACCCGACTAGCGGGAAAGTACTACGAGCAGTACTTC.

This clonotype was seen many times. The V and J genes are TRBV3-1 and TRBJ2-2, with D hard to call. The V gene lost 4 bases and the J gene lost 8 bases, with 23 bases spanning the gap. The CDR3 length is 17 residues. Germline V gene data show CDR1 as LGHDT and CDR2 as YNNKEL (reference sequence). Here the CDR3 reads CASSPLLDGPEPGELFF. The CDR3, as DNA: TGTGCCAGCAGCCCCCTATTGGACGGTCCTGAGCCGGGGGAGCTGTTTTTT.

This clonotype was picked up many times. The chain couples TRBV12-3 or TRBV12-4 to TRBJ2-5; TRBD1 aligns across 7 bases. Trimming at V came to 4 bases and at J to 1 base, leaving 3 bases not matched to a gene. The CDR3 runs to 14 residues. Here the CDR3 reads CASSYGTVQETQYF. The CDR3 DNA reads TGTGCCAGCAGTTACGGGACAGTCCAAGAGACCCAGTACTTC.

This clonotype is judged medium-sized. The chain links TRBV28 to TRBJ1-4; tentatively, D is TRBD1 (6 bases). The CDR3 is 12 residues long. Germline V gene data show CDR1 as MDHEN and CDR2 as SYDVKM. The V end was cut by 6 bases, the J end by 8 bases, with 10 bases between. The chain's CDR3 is CASRGQAEKLFF. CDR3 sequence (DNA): TGTGCCAGCAGGGGACAAGCCGAAAAACTGTTTTTT.

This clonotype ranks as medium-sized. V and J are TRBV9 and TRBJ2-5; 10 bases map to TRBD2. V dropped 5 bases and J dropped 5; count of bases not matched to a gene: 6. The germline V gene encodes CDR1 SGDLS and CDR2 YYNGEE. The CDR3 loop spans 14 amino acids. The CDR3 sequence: CASSQNSGRETQYF. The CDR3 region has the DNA TGTGCCAGCAGTCAGAATAGCGGGAGGGAGACCCAGTACTTC.

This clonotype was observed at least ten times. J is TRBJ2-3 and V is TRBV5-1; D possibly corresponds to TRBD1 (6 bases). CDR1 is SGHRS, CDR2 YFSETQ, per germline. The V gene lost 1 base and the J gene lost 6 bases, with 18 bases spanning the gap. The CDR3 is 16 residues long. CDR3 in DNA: TGCGCCAGCAGCTTGTCGATAGGGGGAAGCGGCGATACGCAGTATTTT. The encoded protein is CASSLSIGGSGDTQYF.